This paragraph covers one TCR beta chain sequence. Its specificity is unknown. CDR1 is MNHEY, CDR2 SVGAGI, per germline. The CDR3 is made up of 14 amino acids. The V gene lost 2 bases and the J gene lost 1 base, with 6 bases spanning the gap. TCRdb's copy holds only in-frame clones and misses some; the assay was immunoSEQ multiplex PCR. Altogether over 65,000 clones are present, approximately 90% being singletons, with the ten largest covering around 7.6%. This specimen comes from a study of graft-versus-host responses after intestinal transplantation. Background on the study: Grafts that recipients had were multivisceral, liver-intestinal, or isolated intestinal transplants. Study-level findings and limits: An association linked early post-transplant HvG declines with peak circulating GvH clone levels. Some GvH clones appeared in ileal mucosa or blood before recipient bone marrow.

The receptor comes from a human donor who was the organ donor for an intestinal transplant. The specimen comprised unstimulated CD8+ T cells sorted from spleen or lymph node cells, sampled before transplant. The genes are TRBV6-5 and TRBJ1-3, with D hard to call. CDR3 nucleotide sequence: TGTGCCAGCAGTTACGCGGGATCTGGAAACACCATATATTTT. Translating gives CASSYAGSGNTIYF.